This T cell receptor beta chain appears in the sequencing data of a study of human T cells and chemical hapten exposure. Time point here: healthy volunteer bleed at 6 weeks. Unfractionated whole blood yielded the extracted total RNA. Unique molecular identifiers were attached to individual cDNA molecules within the library. Authors' data handling: Sample-level TCR yields exhibited a median of about 91,000, with a range of about 23,224 to 700,000. TCRdb fed the RACE reads into MiXCR, producing one record per CDR3 protein. Clone size and V and J calls follow TCRdb, not the original study. The sample carries fewer than 100,000 distinct CDR3 sequences, 8.6% recorded once. Turning to this clonotype: Its specificity is unknown.

This CDR3 has 13 amino acids. V was pared by 4 bases and J by 0 bases, with 7 bases between. Whole-study findings and limits: No alteration of TCRs above 1 in 1000 frequency was seen with DPC sensitization.

This receptor was obtained from a female donor in good health. Some clones in this sample may be carry-over from other donors' samples. Sample: whole blood. The rearrangement links TRBV12-3 or TRBV12-4 to TRBJ2-7; D call uncertain. CDR3 protein: CASSCASSYEQYF. The CDR3 nucleotides are TGTGCCAGCAGTTGTGCGTCCTCCTACGAGCAGTACTTC.